The clone carrying this T cell receptor beta chain occurred many times. The target antigen is unknown. Combining a sample-barcoded 5' primer with a J-beta primer mix, a second PCR ran for about 7 to 11 cycles. TCRdb recomputed calls from the 5' RACE reads with MiXCR, one row per CDR3 protein. The table has about 1.7 million distinct CDR3 sequences, over 25% seen once; the top ten hold 7.7%. The record originates from a study of blood T cells in healthy people across ages. Broader study findings: Age brought a roughly linear fall in TCR beta diversity measured per million T cells.

This CDR3 contains 13 residues. The V gene lost 6 bases and the J gene lost 0 bases, with 9 bases spanning the gap. The material sequenced was blood. The V call is TRBV12-3 or TRBV12-4, the J call TRBJ2-7; possibly TRBD2 for D (5 bases). The TCR comes from a woman in her 30s in good health. The CDR3: CASSSGSSYEQYF. Written as DNA, the CDR3 is TGTGCCAGCAGCTCGGGGAGCTCCTACGAGCAGTACTTC.